What follows are 5 T cell receptor beta chains derived from one specimen sequenced in a study of T cell repertoires in cytomegalovirus infection. TCRdb ran MiXCR on the reads and lists one entry per CDR3 protein. Among approximately 140,000 distinct CDR3 sequences, 8.8% were seen once, and the ten largest hold around a tenth. The sample consisted of PBMCs. The receptors shown here come from a human donor in good health (CMV status not recorded). Some clones in this sample may be carry-over from other donors' samples.

The CDR3 DNA reads as TGCGCCAGCAGCTTGGAACAGTGGACTGAAGCTTTCTTT. It encodes CASSLEQWTEAFF. This sequence joins TRBV5-1 and TRBJ1-1; D not certain. Germline lookup yields CDR1 SGHRS and CDR2 YFSETQ. The CDR3 is made up of 13 amino acids. V was trimmed by 0 bases and J by 5 bases, leaving 8 bases between them.

This clonotype was found a few times. The chain recombines TRBV11-2 with TRBJ2-3, with TRBD2 matching 13 bases. The CDR3 length is 17 residues. The V and J ends lost 5 bases and 4 bases, in that order; junction bases with no gene match: 9. Germline V lookup: CDR1 SGHAT, CDR2 FQNNGV. The CDR3: CASSRTSGGRGADTQYF. Here the CDR3 DNA reads TGTGCCAGCAGCCGGACTAGCGGGGGTCGAGGTGCAGATACGCAGTATTTT.

This clonotype was seen repeatedly, ten times or more. The CDR3 spells CASSFSGGGYEQFF. DNA of the CDR3: TGTGCCAGCAGCTTCTCGGGGGGAGGGTATGAGCAGTTCTTC. This chain connects TRBV7-2 to TRBJ2-1; TRBD2 matches 7 bases. CDR1 and CDR2 from the germline V gene are SGHTA and FQGNSA. Trimming removed 3 bases from V and 8 bases from J; junction bases left unmatched: 7. The CDR3 totals 14 residues.

V is TRBV5-6 and J is TRBJ2-6, with D possibly matching TRBD2 (5 bases). Between the trimmed V and J ends, which lost 1 base and 0 bases, there was a span of 11 bases. The germline V gene encodes CDR1 SGHDT and CDR2 YYEEEE. The CDR3 extends over 17 amino acids. The CDR3 DNA reads as TGTGCCAGCAGCTTGCGGACTGTTGTCTCTGGGGCCAACGTCCTGACTTTC. Residues: CASSLRTVVSGANVLTF.

This clonotype was detected many times. The chain carries TRBV28 and TRBJ1-2, with D possibly being TRBD1 (5 bases). V shed 2 bases and J shed 8 bases, with 12 bases lying between them. Germline CDR1 MDHEN, CDR2 SYDVKM. This CDR3 region has 13 residues. CDR3 bases: TGTGCCAGCAGTTTAGGAGGGACCTCGGGCTACACCTTC. Amino acids: CASSLGGTSGYTF.